A selection of T cell receptor beta chains follows, all from one sample in a study of T cells in narcolepsy. Sequencing used immunoSEQ multiplex PCR; TCRdb keeps in-frame clones, though not all of them. The sample yields approximately 25,000 clones, just under 85% seen once. Material for sequencing was CD45RA- memory CD4+ T cells from PBMCs. The origin of the receptors is a human donor with narcolepsy. The CDR3 runs from the conserved cysteine through the conserved F or W. A D gene is named only where the DNA matches it firmly. Clone size is given for some rows only: seen once, a few or many times, or a class if the clone is expanded.

CDR3 DNA | CDR3 protein | J gene | D gene | clone size | V gene
TGCAGCTCTTTAGCGGGAGGGGAGCAGTTCTTC | CSSLAGGEQFF | TRBJ2-1 | TRBD2 | . | TRBV29-1
TGTGCCAGCAGTTTAGCGGGGGACGAGCAGTACTTC | CASSLAGDEQYF | TRBJ2-7 | TRBD2 | . | TRBV27
TGTGCCAGAAGCGTCGTCGGCCTCCCTCGGGGGGCCTACGAGCAGTACTTC | CARSVVGLPRGAYEQYF | TRBJ2-7 | TRBD2 | . | TRBV5-3
TGTGCCAGCAGCGTCAGGGACTCTGGAAACACCATATATTTT | CASSVRDSGNTIYF | TRBJ1-3 | . | . | TRBV9
TGTGCCAGCAGCTTAACCAGGAAGCCAGATGAGCAGTTCTTC | CASSLTRKPDEQFF | TRBJ2-1 | . | . | TRBV7-3
TGTGCCAGCAGCCCACAGACGAGCTCTGGAAACACCATATATTTT | CASSPQTSSGNTIYF | TRBJ1-3 | . | . | TRBV7-2
TGTGCCCTAGCTAAGGAGACCCAGTACTTC | CALAKETQYF | TRBJ2-5 | . | . | TRBV30
TGTGCCACCAGCAGAGAGCTCCAACAAGAGACCCAGTACTTC | CATSRELQQETQYF | TRBJ2-5 | . | . | TRBV15
TGTGCCAGCAGTGGAAACAGGGGGCTCTCCAATCAGCCCCAGCATTTT | CASSGNRGLSNQPQHF | TRBJ1-5 | TRBD1 | . | TRBV28
TGTGCCAGCAGCCTCGGGGTAACAGCTGGGCAGTACTTC | CASSLGVTAGQYF | TRBJ2-7 | . | . | TRBV7-8
TGTGCCAGCTCACCACGGCCGGTCCTTAGCAATCAGCCCCAGCATTTT | CASSPRPVLSNQPQHF | TRBJ1-5 | . | . | TRBV18
TGTGCCAGCAGTGACGGGGGGATAGGGTCCTACGAGCAGTACTTC | CASSDGGIGSYEQYF | TRBJ2-7 | TRBD2 | once | TRBV2
TGTGCCAGCAGTTTAAAGAGCTCCTACGAGCAGTACTTC | CASSLKSSYEQYF | TRBJ2-7 | . | . | TRBV27
TGCATCCCACATGAGACTAGCTCTATCGAGCAGTACTTC | CIPHETSSIEQYF | TRBJ2-7 | TRBD2 | once | TRBV29-1
TGTGCGGTGACGGGGGGCGGATATGGCTACACCTTC | CAVTGGGYGYTF | TRBJ1-2 | . | . | TRBV28
TGTGCCAGCAGCTTAGACCCAGGAGGTGAGCAGTTCTTC | CASSLDPGGEQFF | TRBJ2-1 | . | . | TRBV11-3
TGTGCCAGCTCACCAAGGTCAGCCCAGGATACGCAGTATTTT | CASSPRSAQDTQYF | TRBJ2-3 | . | . | TRBV18
TGTGCCAGCAGCTACACGGGGGCTATTAGCACAGATACGCAGTATTTT | CASSYTGAISTDTQYF | TRBJ2-3 | . | . | TRBV9
TGTGCCAGCAGCCCCGGACAGGGGGCTATGACAGATACGCAGTATTTT | CASSPGQGAMTDTQYF | TRBJ2-3 | TRBD1 | few | TRBV2
TGTGCCAGCAGGGGCCGGGAGGCCTACTACGAGCAGTACTTC | CASRGREAYYEQYF | TRBJ2-7 | TRBD2 | . | TRBV2
TGCGCCAGCAGCTTGGTTACGGGACGGGGTTTGAACACTGAAGCTTTCTTT | CASSLVTGRGLNTEAFF | TRBJ1-1 | . | . | TRBV5-1
TGCGCCAGCAGCTTATTCCCAGGGGCATCAGCCTACGAGCAGTACTTC | CASSLFPGASAYEQYF | TRBJ2-7 | . | once | TRBV5-1
TGTGCCAGCAGCAAACCGGGACAGGGATTAAGCTCCTATAATTCACCCCTCCACTTT | CASSKPGQGLSSYNSPLHF | TRBJ1-6 | TRBD1 | . | TRBV5-4
TGTGCCTGTGGGGGACAGGGGGCCGCAGATACGCAGTATTTT | CACGGQGAADTQYF | TRBJ2-3 | TRBD1 | . | TRBV7-9
TGTGCCAGCAGCGTAGCCGGAACAGAACAAGAGACCCAGTACTTC | CASSVAGTEQETQYF | TRBJ2-5 | . | . | TRBV9
TGTGCCAGCACGACCCCCGGGGGAAGACAGCCCCAGCATTTT | CASTTPGGRQPQHF | TRBJ1-5 | . | . | TRBV28
TGTGCCTGGAGTGTCGGGACTGGGAACACTGAAGCTTTCTTT | CAWSVGTGNTEAFF | TRBJ1-1 | . | . | TRBV30
TGTGCCAGTAGTATACACTCCGGAACCGGGGAGCTGTTTTTT | CASSIHSGTGELFF | TRBJ2-2 | . | few | TRBV19